The 14 T cell receptor beta chains listed next were all sequenced from one sample in a study of T cells in women clearing cervical HPV infection. The data were produced by immunoSEQ multiplex PCR, yet TCRdb's version contains in-frame clones alone and is incomplete. Its table records about 39,000 clones. The sample comprised blood buffy coat. Receptors were obtained from a woman aged 18-70 years with a cervical HPV16 infection that either progressed to CIN3+ or cleared (not recorded which).

To note about this clone: The CDR3 end falls 3 residues outside the read, so it is completed with the germline J gene. This rearrangement joins TRBV6-2 or TRBV6-3 to TRBJ2-5, with no clear D. Trimming took off 3 bases at V and 5 bases at J, with 10 bases between the two ends. The germline V gene has CDR1 MNHEY and CDR2 SVGEGT. The CDR3 is 13 residues long. The CDR3 reads CASSYGARETQYF. CDR3 DNA, as far as it was read: TGTGCCAGCAGTTATGGAGCGCGGGAGACC.

This CDR3 reads CASSGRTGIGTEAFF. CDR3 bases read: TGTGCCAGCAGCGGTCGGACAGGGATTGGCACTGAA. The chain uses TRBV5-5 and TRBJ1-1; TRBD1 agrees at 8 bases. The sequenced fragment ends 3 residues before the CDR3 boundary, so the rest is inferred from the germline J gene. The CDR3 length is 15 residues. Germline values: CDR1 SGHKS, CDR2 YYEKEE (reference sequence). V was pared by 4 bases and J by 4 bases, with 9 bases of the junction left unmatched.

In regard to this clone: With the read ending 3 residues before the CDR3 end, the germline J gene is used to fill in that end. The chain joins TRBV5-1 to TRBJ2-4, with unresolved D. From germline, CDR1 is SGHRS and CDR2 YFSETQ. This CDR3 is built from 16 residues. Trimming removed 6 bases at V and 1 base at J, with 17 bases between. The CDR3 spells CASKPSPGGAKNIQYF. The DNA read from the CDR3 is TGCGCCAGCAAGCCCTCACCGGGTGGGGCCAAAAACATT.

For this clone: Read data end 3 residues before the CDR3 end; the end is taken from the germline J gene. The chain couples TRBV19 to TRBJ1-5; D perhaps matches TRBD1 (6 bases). This CDR3 spans 15 amino acids. Germline-derived CDR1 and CDR2 are LNHDA and SQIVND (reference sequence). V lost 6 bases to trimming and J lost 3 bases, with 15 bases between them. CDR3 loop: CASRVGGGNNQPQHF. The sequenced part of the CDR3 DNA is TGTGCCAGTAGGGTGGGAGGGGGAAACAATCAGCCC.

As for this clone: The CDR3 is cut off 3 residues early in the read; its end comes from the germline J gene. This chain connects TRBV2 to TRBJ2-7; 7 nucleotides match TRBD1. This CDR3 spans 14 amino acids. V gave up 5 bases and J gave up 0 bases; unmatched junction bases: 4. Germline V CDR1 and CDR2: SNHLY, FYNNEI. CDR3 DNA (partial): TGTGCCAGCAGTTCCGGGACAGTCTCCTACGAG. It specifies CASSSGTVSYE. The entire CDR3 is CASSSGTVSYEQYF.

Note on this clone: Read data end 3 residues before the CDR3 end; the end is taken from the germline J gene. V and J are TRBV5-1 and TRBJ1-1, with 8 positions matching TRBD1. The germline V gene encodes CDR1 SGHRS and CDR2 YFSETQ. The CDR3 runs to 16 residues. V trimming: 0 bases; J trimming: 5 bases; junction bases outside the gene matches: 9. The CDR3 loop reads CASSLGGGQGGTEAFF. The covered CDR3 bases are TGCGCCAGCAGCTTGGGGGGAGGACAGGGAGGTACTGAA.

As concerns this clone: The read is 3 residues too short to cover the CDR3 end, so that end is filled in from the germline J gene. The chain uses TRBV2 and TRBJ1-6; TRBD1 matches 7 bases. The V and J ends lost 8 bases and 0 bases, in that order; junction bases with no gene match: 7. The CDR3 runs 16 residues. Looked up from germline, CDR1 is SNHLY and CDR2 is FYNNEI. The CDR3 is CASARDSNSYNSPLHF. The sequenced part of the CDR3 DNA is TGTGCCAGCGCTCGGGACAGCAACTCCTATAATTCACCC.

A note on this clone: The read stops 3 residues short of the end of the CDR3; the missing end is completed from the germline J gene. The chain has TRBV11-2 and TRBJ2-3, with D possibly being TRBD2 (6 bases). Trimming shortened V by 5 bases and J by 0 bases, and 9 bases separated the two germline ends. CDR3 length: 14 residues. Germline assignment: CDR1 SGHAT and CDR2 FQNNGV. The CDR3: CASSPGLSTDTQYF. CDR3 DNA, as far as it was read: TGTGCCAGCAGCCCGGGACTGAGCACAGATACG. The full variable domain, rest sourced from reference TRBV11-2 and TRBJ2-3, is EAGVAQSPRYKIIEKRQSVAFWCNPISGHATLYWYQQILGQGPKLLIQFQNNGVVDDSQLPKDRFSAERLKGVDSTLKIQPAKLEDSAVYLCASSPGLSTDTQYFGPGTRLTVL.

About this clone itself: The CDR3 goes on 3 residues after the read ends, and that part is filled in from the germline J gene. The chain recombines TRBV28 with TRBJ2-1; no clear D. CDR3 length: 12 amino acids. Per germline, CDR1 MDHEN and CDR2 SYDVKM. Trimming stripped 3 bases from V and 6 bases from J, with 6 bases between. The covered CDR3 bases are TGTGCCAGCAGTTTTTTCAGCAATGAG. It codes for CASSFFSNE. The full CDR3 protein is CASSFFSNEQFF. The variable domain in full, completed from reference TRBV28 and TRBJ2-1, reads DVKVTQSSRYLVKRTGEKVFLECVQDMDHENMFWYRQDPGLGLRLIYFSYDVKMKEKGDIPEGYSVSREKKERFSLILESASTNQTSMYLCASSFFSNEQFFGPGTRLTVL.

The CDR3 spells CAINVRVANQPQHF. The sequenced part of the CDR3 DNA is TGTGCCATCAACGTCAGGGTGGCCAATCAGCCC. This rearrangement joins TRBV10-3 to TRBJ1-5, with D tentatively TRBD1 (5 bases). The sequence runs out 3 residues before the end of the CDR3; the remainder is reconstructed from the germline J gene. CDR3 length: 14 residues. V lost 7 bases and J lost 3, with 13 bases in between. Germline V gene sequence: CDR1 ENHRY, CDR2 SYGVKD.

A word on this clone: The read terminates 3 residues ahead of where the CDR3 ends, so the germline J gene completes it. This sequence joins TRBV29-1 and TRBJ1-1, with D unresolved. V lost 6 bases to trimming and J lost 4 bases, with 15 bases between them. CDR3 length: 13 residues. Germline CDR1 is SQVTM and CDR2 is ANQGSEA. CDR3 DNA (partial): TGCAGCGTCTCCGGGGAGCACGCCACTGAA. It specifies CSVSGEHATE. The entire CDR3 sequence reads CSVSGEHATEAFF.

With regard to this clone: The read gets to within 3 residues of the CDR3 end, and the germline J gene fills in the rest. V gene TRBV6-1 combines with J gene TRBJ2-2; 9 bases match TRBD1. This CDR3 is built from 16 residues. J lost 4 bases, V lost 4 bases, and 7 bases had no gene match. CDR1 and CDR2 (germline): MNHNS, SASEGT. The CDR3 protein is CASSVVTGGLTGELFF. Partial CDR3 DNA: TGTGCCAGCAGTGTCGTCACAGGGGGCCTCACCGGGGAG.

With respect to this clone: The read falls 3 residues short of the CDR3 end, and the missing part is taken from the germline J gene. This rearrangement joins TRBV4-1 to TRBJ2-1; TRBD2 might be the D (7 bases). The CDR3 loop spans 15 amino acids. Trimming took off 5 bases at V and 1 base at J, with 12 bases between the two ends. The germline V gene has CDR1 MGHRA and CDR2 YSYEKL. CDR3 in amino acids: CASSGGGGSYNEQFF. The DNA read from the CDR3 is TGCGCCAGCAGCGGAGGGGGAGGGTCCTACAATGAG.

Worth noting for this clone: The read falls 3 residues short of the CDR3 end, and the missing part is taken from the germline J gene. The chain joins TRBV5-6 to TRBJ2-7, with TRBD1 as a possible D gene (8 bases). CDR1 SGHDT and CDR2 YYEEEE come from the germline V gene. CDR3 size: 15 residues. V was cut by 3 bases and J by 2 bases, with 15 bases left in between. Partial CDR3 DNA: TGTGCCAGCAGCTGGGGGGGACAGGTAACCTACGAG. Amino acid sequence: CASSWGGQVTYE. The full CDR3 is CASSWGGQVTYEQYF.